The 7 T cell receptor beta chains listed next were all sequenced from one sample in a study of naive and memory T cell subsets. An oligonucleotide containing a UMI was ligated to the 3' end of TCR cDNA. Four PCR rounds used nested alpha and beta constant region primers plus the SP2 primer. TCRdb independently ran MiXCR on the 5' RACE reads; one entry per CDR3 protein. The table shows around 56,000 distinct CDR3 sequences, with 7.6% occurring only once. These receptors were obtained from a female donor in good health.

This clonotype was observed a few times. The chain has TRBV5-1 and TRBJ1-1, with 8 bases that match TRBD1. V gave up 4 bases and J gave up 7 bases; unmatched junction bases: 12. Germline values: CDR1 SGHRS, CDR2 YFSETQ. This CDR3 contains 15 residues. This CDR3 is CASSRDYDRGNEAFF. The CDR3, as DNA: TGCGCCAGCAGCAGGGATTACGACAGGGGTAATGAAGCTTTCTTT. The complete variable domain, with remaining parts taken from reference TRBV5-1 and TRBJ1-1, reads KAGVTQTPRYLIKTRGQQVTLSCSPISGHRSVSWYQQTPGQGLQFLFEYFSETQRNKGNFPGRFSGRQFSNSRSEMNVSTLELGDSALYLCASSRDYDRGNEAFFGQGTRLTVV.

This clonotype appeared many times. The chain carries TRBV9 and TRBJ1-1, with unresolved D. This CDR3 is 17 amino acids long. Germline assignment: CDR1 SGDLS and CDR2 YYNGEE. Trimming took off 4 bases at V and 1 base at J, with 20 bases between the two ends. DNA of the CDR3: TGTGCCAGCAGCACATCACCGGGGAGCTCAGCGAACACTGAAGCTTTCTTT. Encoded protein: CASSTSPGSSANTEAFF.

The rearrangement links TRBV29-1 to TRBJ1-2; D not resolved. This CDR3 spans 11 amino acids. Germline V gene lookup returns CDR1 SQVTM and CDR2 ANQGSEA. V was cut by 8 bases and J by 8 bases, with 15 bases left in between. CDR3 nucleotide sequence: TGCAGCCTGGCCCGCACAGAGGGCTACACCTTC. Its protein is CSLARTEGYTF.

V and J are TRBV6-5 and TRBJ1-5, with a possible D match to TRBD1 (5 bases). CDR1 MNHEY and CDR2 SVGAGI come from the germline V gene. The CDR3 contains 13 residues. V was cut by 2 bases and J by 7 bases, with 9 bases left in between. The CDR3 DNA reads TGTGCCAGCAGTTACGGGACCGGGCAGCCCCAGCATTTT. Its translation is CASSYGTGQPQHF.

The rearrangement joins TRBV2 to TRBJ2-3, with D perhaps matching TRBD1 or TRBD2 (5 bases each). This CDR3 is built from 15 residues. Looked up from germline, CDR1 is SNHLY and CDR2 is FYNNEI. Trimming took off 8 bases at V and 2 bases at J, with 17 bases between the two ends. The CDR3 spells CASEPSGRLTDTQYF. In DNA form, the CDR3 reads TGTGCCAGCGAACCGTCGGGACGGCTCACAGATACGCAGTATTTT.

The chain links TRBV29-1 to TRBJ1-5; no clear D gene. The CDR3 is 13 residues long. Looked up from germline, CDR1 is SQVTM and CDR2 is ANQGSEA. V shed 3 bases and J shed 0 bases, with 6 bases lying between them. Here the CDR3 DNA reads TGCAGCGTTGACACGGGTAGCAATCAGCCCCAGCATTTT. This gives the protein CSVDTGSNQPQHF.

This clonotype came up a few times. This rearrangement joins TRBV2 to TRBJ1-1; D is undetermined. The CDR3 spans 15 residues. Germline V gene lookup returns CDR1 SNHLY and CDR2 FYNNEI. V was pared by 6 bases and J by 5 bases, with 19 bases between. The CDR3 region is CASSLLNKGGTEAFF. The CDR3 DNA reads TGTGCCAGCAGCCTTCTCAATAAGGGCGGGACTGAAGCTTTCTTT.